This T cell receptor (beta chain) was identified in a study of T cell responses to AZD1222 COVID-19 vaccine. Regarding the study as a whole: Dominant CD4 TCR responses targeted spike regions 160-218 and 743-854. The donor group comprised mostly white British people and more females; the analysis possibly underestimated clonal diversity.

This clone was recorded once. The antigen remains unidentified. Profiling relied on immunoSEQ multiplex PCR, and the TCRdb table lists in-frame clones only, not all of them. The data hold about 200,000 clones, with roughly nine tenths observed a single time. Deletions cut 6 bases from V and 2 bases from J, with 5 bases between. CDR3 length: 12 residues. This TCR was recovered from an adult who received the AZD1222 COVID-19 vaccine. The sample in question was peripheral blood, obtained 28 days after the second AZD1222 dose. The V call is TRBV12-3 or TRBV12-4, the J call TRBJ1-5; D gene ambiguous. Written as DNA, the CDR3 is TGTGCCAGCAGGCCCGGCAATCAGCCCCAGCATTTT. Residues: CASRPGNQPQHF.